This T cell receptor beta chain was retrieved from a study of blood T cell repertoires in COVID-19. Produced via immunoSEQ multiplex PCR; TCRdb's table is partial and in-frame only. Among about 64,000 clones listed, around 80% were seen once. This clone was picked up a small number of times. Germline CDR1 is SGHTS and CDR2 is YDEGEE. The CDR3 consists of 17 residues. After removal of 0 bases from V and 2 bases from J, the junction contained 8 bases not matched to a gene. Sequencing was done on a sample of peripheral blood. This receptor was obtained from a woman between 55 and 75 years old with acute or convalescent COVID-19. The chain couples TRBV5-8 to TRBJ2-3; 8 bases align to TRBD1. The CDR3 DNA follows: TGTGCCAGCAGCTTGGGCGGGACAGGCCCACCCACAGATACGCAGTATTTT. Translation gives CASSLGGTGPPTDTQYF.